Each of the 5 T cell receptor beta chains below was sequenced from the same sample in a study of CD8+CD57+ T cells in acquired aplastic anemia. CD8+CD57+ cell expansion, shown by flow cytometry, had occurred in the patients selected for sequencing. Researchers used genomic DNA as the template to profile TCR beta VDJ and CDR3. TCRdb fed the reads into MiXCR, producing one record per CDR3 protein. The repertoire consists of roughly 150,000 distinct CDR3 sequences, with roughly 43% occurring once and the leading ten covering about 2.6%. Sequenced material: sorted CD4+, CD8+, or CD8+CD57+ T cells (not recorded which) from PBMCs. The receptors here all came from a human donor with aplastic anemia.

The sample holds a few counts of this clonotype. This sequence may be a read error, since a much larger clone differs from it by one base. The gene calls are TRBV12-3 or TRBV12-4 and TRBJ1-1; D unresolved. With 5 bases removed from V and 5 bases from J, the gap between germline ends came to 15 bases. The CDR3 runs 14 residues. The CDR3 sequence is CASSLAATGTEAFF. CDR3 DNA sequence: TGTGCCAGCAGTCTGGCAGCGACTGGAACTGAAGCTTTCTTT.

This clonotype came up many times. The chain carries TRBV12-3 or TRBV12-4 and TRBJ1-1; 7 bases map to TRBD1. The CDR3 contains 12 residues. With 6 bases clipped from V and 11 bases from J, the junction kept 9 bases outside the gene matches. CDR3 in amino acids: CASSRDRTRAFF. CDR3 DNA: TGTGCCAGCAGCCGGGACAGAACAAGGGCTTTCTTT.

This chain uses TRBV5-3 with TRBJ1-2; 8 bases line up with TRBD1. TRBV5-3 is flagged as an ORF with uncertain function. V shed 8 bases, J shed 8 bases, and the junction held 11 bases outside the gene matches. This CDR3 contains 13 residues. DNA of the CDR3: TGTGCCAGCGTGGACAGGGCCGGAGGAGGCTACACCTTC. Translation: CASVDRAGGGYTF.

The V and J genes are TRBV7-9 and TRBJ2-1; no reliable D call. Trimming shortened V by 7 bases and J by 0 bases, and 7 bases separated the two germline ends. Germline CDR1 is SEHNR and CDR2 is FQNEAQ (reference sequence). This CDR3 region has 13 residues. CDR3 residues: CASMGSSYNEQFF. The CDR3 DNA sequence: TGTGCCAGCATGGGAAGCTCCTACAATGAGCAGTTCTTC. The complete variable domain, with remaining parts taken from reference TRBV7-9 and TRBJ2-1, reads DTGVSQNPRHKITKRGQNVTFRCDPISEHNRLYWYRQTLGQGPEFLTYFQNEAQLEKSRLLSDRFSAERPKGSFSTLEIQRTEQGDSAMYLCASMGSSYNEQFFGPGTRLTVL.

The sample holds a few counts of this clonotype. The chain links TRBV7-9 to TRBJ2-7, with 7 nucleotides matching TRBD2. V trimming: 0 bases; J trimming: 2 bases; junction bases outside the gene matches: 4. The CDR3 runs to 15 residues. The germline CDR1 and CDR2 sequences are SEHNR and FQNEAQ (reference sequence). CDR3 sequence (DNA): TGTGCCAGCAGCTTAGCTTCCGCGGGGGCCTACGAGCAGTACTTC. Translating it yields CASSLASAGAYEQYF. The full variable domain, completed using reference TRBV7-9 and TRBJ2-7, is DTGVSQNPRHKITKRGQNVTFRCDPISEHNRLYWYRQTLGQGPEFLTYFQNEAQLEKSRLLSDRFSAERPKGSFSTLEIQRTEQGDSAMYLCASSLASAGAYEQYFGPGTRLTVT.